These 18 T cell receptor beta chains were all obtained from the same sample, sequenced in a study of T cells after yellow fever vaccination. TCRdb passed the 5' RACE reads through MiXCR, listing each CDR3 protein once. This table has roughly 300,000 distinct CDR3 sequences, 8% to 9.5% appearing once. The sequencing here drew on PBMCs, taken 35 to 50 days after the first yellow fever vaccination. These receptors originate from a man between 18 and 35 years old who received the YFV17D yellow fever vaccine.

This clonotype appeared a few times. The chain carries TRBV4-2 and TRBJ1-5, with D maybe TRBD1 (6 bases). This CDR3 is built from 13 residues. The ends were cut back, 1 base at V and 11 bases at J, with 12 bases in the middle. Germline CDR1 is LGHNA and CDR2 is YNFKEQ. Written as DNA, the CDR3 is TGTGCCAGCAGCCAAGGGTACAGGGCGGCCCAGCATTTT. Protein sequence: CASSQGYRAAQHF.

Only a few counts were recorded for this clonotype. In nucleotides, the CDR3 is TGTGCCACCAGTTCGGGAATGGGAGGCTACACCTTC. It yields the protein CATSSGMGGYTF. The V call is TRBV24-1, the J call TRBJ1-2; no reliable D call. The germline V and J ends were trimmed by 6 bases and 8 bases, with 12 bases remaining between them. Per germline, CDR1 KGHDR and CDR2 SFDVKD. This CDR3 region has 12 residues.

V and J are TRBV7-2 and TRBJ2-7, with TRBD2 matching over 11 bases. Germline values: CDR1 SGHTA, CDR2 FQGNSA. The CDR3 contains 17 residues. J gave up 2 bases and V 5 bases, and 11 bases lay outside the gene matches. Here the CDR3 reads CASSRLAGGQNPYEQYF. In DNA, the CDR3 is TGTGCCAGCAGCCGGCTAGCGGGGGGCCAGAACCCCTACGAGCAGTACTTC.

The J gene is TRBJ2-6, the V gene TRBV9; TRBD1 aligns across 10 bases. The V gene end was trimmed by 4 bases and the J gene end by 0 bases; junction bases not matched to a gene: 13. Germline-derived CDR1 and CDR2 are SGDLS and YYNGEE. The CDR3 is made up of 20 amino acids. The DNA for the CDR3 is TGTGCCAGCAGCCCGAAAGCGGGACAGGGGATTGGCTCTGGGGCCAACGTCCTGACTTTC. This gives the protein CASSPKAGQGIGSGANVLTF. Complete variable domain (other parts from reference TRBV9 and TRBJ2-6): DSGVTQTPKHLITATGQRVTLRCSPRSGDLSVYWYQQSLDQGLQFLIQYYNGEERAKGNILERFSAQQFPDLHSELNLSSLELGDSALYFCASSPKAGQGIGSGANVLTFGAGSRLTVL.

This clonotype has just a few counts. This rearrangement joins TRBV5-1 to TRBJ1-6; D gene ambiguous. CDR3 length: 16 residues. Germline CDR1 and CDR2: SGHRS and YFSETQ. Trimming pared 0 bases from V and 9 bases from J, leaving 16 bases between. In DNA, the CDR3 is TGCGCCAGCAGCTTGGCGGTGGGAGGGCGAACTTCACCCCTCCACTTT. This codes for CASSLAVGGRTSPLHF. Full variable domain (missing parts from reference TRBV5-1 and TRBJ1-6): KAGVTQTPRYLIKTRGQQVTLSCSPISGHRSVSWYQQTPGQGLQFLFEYFSETQRNKGNFPGRFSGRQFSNSRSEMNVSTLELGDSALYLCASSLAVGGRTSPLHFGNGTRLTVT.

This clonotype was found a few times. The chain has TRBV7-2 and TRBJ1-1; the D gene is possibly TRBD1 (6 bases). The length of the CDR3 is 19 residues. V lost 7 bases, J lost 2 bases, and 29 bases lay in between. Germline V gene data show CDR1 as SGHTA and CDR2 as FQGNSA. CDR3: CASTPGTRHYRRDNTEAFF. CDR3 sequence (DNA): TGTGCCAGCACCCCCGGGACAAGGCACTACCGGAGGGATAACACTGAAGCTTTCTTT.

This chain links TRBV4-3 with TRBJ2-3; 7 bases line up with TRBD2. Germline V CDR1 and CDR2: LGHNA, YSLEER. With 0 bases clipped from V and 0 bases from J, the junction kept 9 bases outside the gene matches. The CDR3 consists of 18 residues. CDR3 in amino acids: CASSQDRGASGSTDTQYF. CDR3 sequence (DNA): TGCGCCAGCAGCCAAGATCGAGGAGCTAGCGGTAGCACAGATACGCAGTATTTT.

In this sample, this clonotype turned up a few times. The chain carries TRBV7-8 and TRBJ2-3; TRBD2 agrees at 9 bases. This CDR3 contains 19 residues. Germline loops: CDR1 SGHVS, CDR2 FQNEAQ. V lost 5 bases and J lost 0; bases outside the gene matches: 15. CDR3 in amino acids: CASSPLGRGGILSTDTQYF. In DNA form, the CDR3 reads TGTGCCAGCAGCCCCCTTGGGCGGGGGGGTATCCTTAGCACAGATACGCAGTATTTT.

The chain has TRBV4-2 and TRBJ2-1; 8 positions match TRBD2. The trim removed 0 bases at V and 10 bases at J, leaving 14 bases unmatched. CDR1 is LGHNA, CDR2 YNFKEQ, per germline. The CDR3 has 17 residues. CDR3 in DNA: TGTGCCAGCAGCCAAGAGATCACTAGCGGTCCGGGGGGGGAGCAGTTCTTC. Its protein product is CASSQEITSGPGGEQFF.

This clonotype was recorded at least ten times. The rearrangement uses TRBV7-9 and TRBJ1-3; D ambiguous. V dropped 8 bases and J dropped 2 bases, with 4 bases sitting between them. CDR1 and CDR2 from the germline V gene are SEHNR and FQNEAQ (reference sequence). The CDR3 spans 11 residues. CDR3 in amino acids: CASEPGNTIYF. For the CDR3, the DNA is TGTGCCAGCGAACCTGGAAACACCATATATTTT.

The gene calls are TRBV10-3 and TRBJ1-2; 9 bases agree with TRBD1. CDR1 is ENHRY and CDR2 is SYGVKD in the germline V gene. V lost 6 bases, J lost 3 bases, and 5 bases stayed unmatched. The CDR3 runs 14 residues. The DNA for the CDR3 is TGTGCCATCAGGGGACAGGGAGGGGACTATGGCTACACCTTC. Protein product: CAIRGQGGDYGYTF.

CDR3 coding DNA: TGTGCCAGCAGCTCCCGGAGGGGGGAACAAGAGACCCAGTACTTC. Translation: CASSSRRGEQETQYF. The chain employs TRBV11-2 and TRBJ2-5, with D perhaps TRBD1 or TRBD2 (6 bases each). This CDR3 has 15 amino acids. Per the germline V gene, CDR1 is SGHAT and CDR2 is FQNNGV. V lost 4 bases to trimming and J lost 2 bases, with 14 bases between them.

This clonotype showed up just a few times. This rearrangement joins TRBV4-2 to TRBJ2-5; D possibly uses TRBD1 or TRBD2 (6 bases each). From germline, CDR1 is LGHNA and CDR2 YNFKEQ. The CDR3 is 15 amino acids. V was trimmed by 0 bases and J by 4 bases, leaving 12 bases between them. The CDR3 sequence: CASSQERGVGETQYF. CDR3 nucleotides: TGTGCCAGCAGCCAAGAAAGGGGGGTTGGAGAGACCCAGTACTTC.

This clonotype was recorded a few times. CDR3 bases: TGTGCCAGCAGCTTATCGGTTTTTGGAAACACCATATATTTT. This gives the protein CASSLSVFGNTIYF. The chain employs TRBV11-2 and TRBJ1-3; D call uncertain. CDR1 is SGHAT, CDR2 FQNNGV, per germline. The length of the CDR3 is 14 residues. V lost 2 bases to trimming and J lost 3 bases, with 8 bases between them.

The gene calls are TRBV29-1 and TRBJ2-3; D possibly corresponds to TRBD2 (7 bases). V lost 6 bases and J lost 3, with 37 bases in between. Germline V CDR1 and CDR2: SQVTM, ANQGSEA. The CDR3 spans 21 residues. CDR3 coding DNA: TGCAGCGTCGTTCCGGGACACACAACTAAGGGCGCTTCAGCGGGGACAGATACGCAGTATTTT. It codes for CSVVPGHTTKGASAGTDTQYF.

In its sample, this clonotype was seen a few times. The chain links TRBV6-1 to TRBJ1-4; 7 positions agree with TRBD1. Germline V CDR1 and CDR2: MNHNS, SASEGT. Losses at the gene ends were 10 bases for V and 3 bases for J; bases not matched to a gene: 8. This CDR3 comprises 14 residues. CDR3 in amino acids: CATNSRGANEKLFF. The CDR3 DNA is TGTGCCACCAACTCCAGGGGGGCTAATGAAAAACTGTTTTTT.

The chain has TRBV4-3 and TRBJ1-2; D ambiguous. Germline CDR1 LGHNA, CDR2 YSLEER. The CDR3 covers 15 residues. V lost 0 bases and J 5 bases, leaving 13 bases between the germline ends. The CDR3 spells CASSQDPLSLYGYTF. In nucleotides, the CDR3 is TGCGCCAGCAGCCAAGATCCCCTGTCCCTATATGGCTACACCTTC.

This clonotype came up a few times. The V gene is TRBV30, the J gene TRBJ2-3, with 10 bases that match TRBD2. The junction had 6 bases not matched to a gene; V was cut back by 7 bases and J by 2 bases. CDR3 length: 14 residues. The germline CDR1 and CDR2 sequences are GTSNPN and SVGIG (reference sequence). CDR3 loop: CAFERGGNTDTQYF. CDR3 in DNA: TGTGCCTTCGAGCGGGGGGGGAACACAGATACGCAGTATTTT.